Below, 17 T cell receptor beta chains from the same sample are listed, as sequenced in a study of cytomegalovirus exposure and HLA in healthy donors. In the PCR, 60 Vbeta and 13 Jbeta primers were used. Sequenced by immunoSEQ multiplex PCR; TCRdb stores in-frame clones only, minus some. Here the sample spans about 140,000 clones, roughly 78% being singletons. Specimen: PBMCs. These receptors originate from a man in his forties or fifties in good health and CMV-seropositive.

Remarks on this clone: The junction departs from the called germline gene at one end, perhaps through a read error. V and J are TRBV2 and TRBJ1-2, with D perhaps matching TRBD1 (5 bases). Germline lookup yields CDR1 SNHLY and CDR2 FYNNEI. The CDR3 sequence is 14 residues long. This CDR3 is CASSEAPTRDSPRF. For the CDR3, the DNA is TGTGCCAGCAGTGAAGCACCGACGAGGGACTCTCCTCGCTTC.

The gene calls are TRBV7-9 and TRBJ2-3; possibly TRBD2 for D (6 bases). CDR1 is SEHNR, CDR2 FQNEAQ, per germline (reference sequence). The CDR3 runs to 14 residues. Trimming shortened V by 10 bases and J by 0 bases, and 14 bases separated the two germline ends. The CDR3 loop reads CAITGLTSTDTQYF. CDR3 sequence (DNA): TGTGCCATTACGGGACTTACTAGCACAGATACGCAGTATTTT.

The V and J genes are TRBV11-3 and TRBJ2-1; no clear D. CDR1 is SGHNT, CDR2 YENEEA, per germline. V was shortened by 5 bases and J by 1 base, with 12 bases between the two germline ends. The CDR3 spans 15 residues. This CDR3 reads CASSLMGQSYNEQFF. The CDR3 DNA reads TGTGCCAGCAGCCTAATGGGCCAGTCCTACAATGAGCAGTTCTTC.

The genes are TRBV7-8 and TRBJ2-3; 11 bases agree with TRBD2. With V trimmed by 0 bases and J by 5 bases, 4 bases remained unmatched. The CDR3 is 16 amino acids. Germline assignment: CDR1 SGHVS and CDR2 FQNEAQ. CDR3 coding DNA: TGTGCCAGCAGCTTAGCACTAGCGGGAGTTAGAGATACGCAGTATTTT. This codes for CASSLALAGVRDTQYF.

The rearrangement links TRBV4-1 to TRBJ1-5; unclear D gene. The V end was cut by 8 bases, the J end by 7 bases, with 12 bases between. This CDR3 region has 12 residues. Germline CDR1 reads MGHRA; CDR2 reads YSYEKL. The chain's CDR3 is CASRRTGQPQHF. The CDR3 DNA is TGCGCCAGCCGACGGACGGGGCAGCCCCAGCATTTT.

V gene TRBV5-1 combines with J gene TRBJ2-7; 7 nucleotides agree with TRBD2. V trimming: 0 bases; J trimming: 3 bases; junction bases outside the gene matches: 6. The CDR3 length is 15 residues. Germline loops: CDR1 SGHRS, CDR2 YFSETQ. The CDR3 DNA reads as TGCGCCAGCAGCTTGGCCGGGAGGACGGACTACGAGCAGTACTTC. As protein: CASSLAGRTDYEQYF.

This sequence joins TRBV7-3 and TRBJ1-1; perhaps TRBD1 as D (6 bases). The CDR3 is made up of 14 amino acids. Germline CDR1 is SGHTA and CDR2 is FQGTGA. V dropped 5 bases and J dropped 2 bases, with 12 bases sitting between them. The CDR3 coding sequence is TGTGCCAGCAGCCCTCAGGGGCTAAACACTGAAGCTTTCTTT. It specifies CASSPQGLNTEAFF.

The chain recombines TRBV5-6 with TRBJ2-7; a weak D match, TRBD1 (6 bases). Germline CDR1 and CDR2: SGHDT and YYEEEE. CDR3 length equals 13 residues. Trimming removed 4 bases at V and 6 bases at J, with 14 bases between. In DNA, the CDR3 is TGTGCCAGCAGCCTGGGGCCAGGGGCCGAGCAGTACTTC. Its translation is CASSLGPGAEQYF.

This chain links TRBV5-1 with TRBJ2-7, with 9 nucleotides matching TRBD1. The germline CDR1 and CDR2 sequences are SGHRS and YFSETQ. The CDR3 runs to 15 residues. The V gene end was trimmed by 6 bases and the J gene end by 1 base; junction bases not matched to a gene: 8. This CDR3 reads CASTNDRGSSYEQYF. The CDR3 coding sequence is TGCGCCAGCACCAATGACAGGGGGTCGTCCTACGAGCAGTACTTC.

This clone was seen only a few times. This rearrangement joins TRBV6-5 to TRBJ1-2; 8 nucleotides align to TRBD1. The CDR3 extends over 14 amino acids. V lost 6 bases and J lost 0; bases outside the gene matches: 3. Germline lookup yields CDR1 MNHEY and CDR2 SVGAGI. The CDR3 region is CASSPDRANYGYTF. The CDR3 coding sequence is TGTGCCAGCAGCCCGGACAGGGCTAACTATGGCTACACCTTC.

This chain links TRBV14 with TRBJ2-7; 7 bases fit TRBD2. The CDR3 extends over 16 amino acids. Germline CDR1 and CDR2: SGHDN and FVKESK. Trimming cost V 1 base and J 7 bases; bases outside gene matches: 13. As DNA, the CDR3 is TGTGCCAGCAGCCAAGTGGCCAGCGGGAAAAGGTGGGAGCAGTACTTC. This encodes CASSQVASGKRWEQYF.

This chain links TRBV7-9 with TRBJ2-6, with 7 bases fitting TRBD1. With 3 bases clipped from V and 17 bases from J, the junction kept 10 bases outside the gene matches. From germline, CDR1 is SEHNR and CDR2 FQNEAQ (reference sequence). There are 13 residues in the CDR3. The DNA of the CDR3 is TGTGCCAGCAGCTTGGGACAGACGCTCATGGTGACTTTC. It codes for CASSLGQTLMVTF.

For the CDR3, the DNA is TGTGCCACCAGCAGATCATGGCCATCGGAGATTTACAATGAGCAGTTCTTC. Amino acids: CATSRSWPSEIYNEQFF. J is TRBJ2-1 and V is TRBV15; D is unresolved. CDR3 length: 17 amino acids. V was shortened by 2 bases and J by 4 bases, with 18 bases between the two germline ends. Looked up from germline, CDR1 is LNHNV and CDR2 is YYDKDF (reference sequence).

CDR3 residues: CASSFEREGSEQFF. The CDR3 nucleotides read TGTGCCAGCAGCTTTGAACGGGAGGGCAGTGAGCAGTTCTTC. V and J are TRBV12-1 and TRBJ2-1; the table gives TRBD2 as D, unverified against the DNA. TRBV12-1 is deemed a pseudogene. This CDR3 is built from 14 residues.

The chain combines TRBV5-1 with TRBJ2-1; 8 nucleotides agree with TRBD2. There are 15 residues in the CDR3. The germline CDR1 and CDR2 sequences are SGHRS and YFSETQ. V lost 0 bases, J lost 4 bases, and 3 bases stayed unmatched. The CDR3 region is CASSLGQREYNEQFF. Here the CDR3 DNA reads TGCGCCAGCAGCTTGGGGCAGCGGGAGTACAATGAGCAGTTCTTC.

This clone was observed a handful of times. The chain combines TRBV25-1 with TRBJ2-1, with 10 bases aligning to TRBD2. The CDR3 contains 16 residues. Germline assignment: CDR1 MGHDK and CDR2 SYGVNS. The ends lost 7 bases at V and 9 bases at J; junction bases unmatched: 15. This CDR3 reads CASNKAGGPSGSEQFF. CDR3 sequence (DNA): TGTGCCAGCAATAAAGCGGGAGGGCCCTCGGGAAGTGAGCAGTTCTTC. Combining the CDR3 with reference TRBV25-1 and TRBJ2-1 gives the whole variable domain EADIYQTPRYLVIGTGKKITLECSQTMGHDKMYWYQQDPGMELHLIHYSYGVNSTEKGDLSSESTVSRIRTEHFPLTLESARPSHTSQYLCASNKAGGPSGSEQFFGPGTRLTVL.

This chain joins TRBV18 and TRBJ1-1; 11 nucleotides line up with TRBD1. The CDR3 is made up of 15 amino acids. V was pared by 1 base and J by 5 bases, with 3 bases of the junction left unmatched. CDR1 is KGHSH, CDR2 LQKENI, per germline. For the CDR3, the DNA is TGTGCCAGCTCACCACGTCGGGACAGGGGGACTGAAGCTTTCTTT. The encoded protein is CASSPRRDRGTEAFF.